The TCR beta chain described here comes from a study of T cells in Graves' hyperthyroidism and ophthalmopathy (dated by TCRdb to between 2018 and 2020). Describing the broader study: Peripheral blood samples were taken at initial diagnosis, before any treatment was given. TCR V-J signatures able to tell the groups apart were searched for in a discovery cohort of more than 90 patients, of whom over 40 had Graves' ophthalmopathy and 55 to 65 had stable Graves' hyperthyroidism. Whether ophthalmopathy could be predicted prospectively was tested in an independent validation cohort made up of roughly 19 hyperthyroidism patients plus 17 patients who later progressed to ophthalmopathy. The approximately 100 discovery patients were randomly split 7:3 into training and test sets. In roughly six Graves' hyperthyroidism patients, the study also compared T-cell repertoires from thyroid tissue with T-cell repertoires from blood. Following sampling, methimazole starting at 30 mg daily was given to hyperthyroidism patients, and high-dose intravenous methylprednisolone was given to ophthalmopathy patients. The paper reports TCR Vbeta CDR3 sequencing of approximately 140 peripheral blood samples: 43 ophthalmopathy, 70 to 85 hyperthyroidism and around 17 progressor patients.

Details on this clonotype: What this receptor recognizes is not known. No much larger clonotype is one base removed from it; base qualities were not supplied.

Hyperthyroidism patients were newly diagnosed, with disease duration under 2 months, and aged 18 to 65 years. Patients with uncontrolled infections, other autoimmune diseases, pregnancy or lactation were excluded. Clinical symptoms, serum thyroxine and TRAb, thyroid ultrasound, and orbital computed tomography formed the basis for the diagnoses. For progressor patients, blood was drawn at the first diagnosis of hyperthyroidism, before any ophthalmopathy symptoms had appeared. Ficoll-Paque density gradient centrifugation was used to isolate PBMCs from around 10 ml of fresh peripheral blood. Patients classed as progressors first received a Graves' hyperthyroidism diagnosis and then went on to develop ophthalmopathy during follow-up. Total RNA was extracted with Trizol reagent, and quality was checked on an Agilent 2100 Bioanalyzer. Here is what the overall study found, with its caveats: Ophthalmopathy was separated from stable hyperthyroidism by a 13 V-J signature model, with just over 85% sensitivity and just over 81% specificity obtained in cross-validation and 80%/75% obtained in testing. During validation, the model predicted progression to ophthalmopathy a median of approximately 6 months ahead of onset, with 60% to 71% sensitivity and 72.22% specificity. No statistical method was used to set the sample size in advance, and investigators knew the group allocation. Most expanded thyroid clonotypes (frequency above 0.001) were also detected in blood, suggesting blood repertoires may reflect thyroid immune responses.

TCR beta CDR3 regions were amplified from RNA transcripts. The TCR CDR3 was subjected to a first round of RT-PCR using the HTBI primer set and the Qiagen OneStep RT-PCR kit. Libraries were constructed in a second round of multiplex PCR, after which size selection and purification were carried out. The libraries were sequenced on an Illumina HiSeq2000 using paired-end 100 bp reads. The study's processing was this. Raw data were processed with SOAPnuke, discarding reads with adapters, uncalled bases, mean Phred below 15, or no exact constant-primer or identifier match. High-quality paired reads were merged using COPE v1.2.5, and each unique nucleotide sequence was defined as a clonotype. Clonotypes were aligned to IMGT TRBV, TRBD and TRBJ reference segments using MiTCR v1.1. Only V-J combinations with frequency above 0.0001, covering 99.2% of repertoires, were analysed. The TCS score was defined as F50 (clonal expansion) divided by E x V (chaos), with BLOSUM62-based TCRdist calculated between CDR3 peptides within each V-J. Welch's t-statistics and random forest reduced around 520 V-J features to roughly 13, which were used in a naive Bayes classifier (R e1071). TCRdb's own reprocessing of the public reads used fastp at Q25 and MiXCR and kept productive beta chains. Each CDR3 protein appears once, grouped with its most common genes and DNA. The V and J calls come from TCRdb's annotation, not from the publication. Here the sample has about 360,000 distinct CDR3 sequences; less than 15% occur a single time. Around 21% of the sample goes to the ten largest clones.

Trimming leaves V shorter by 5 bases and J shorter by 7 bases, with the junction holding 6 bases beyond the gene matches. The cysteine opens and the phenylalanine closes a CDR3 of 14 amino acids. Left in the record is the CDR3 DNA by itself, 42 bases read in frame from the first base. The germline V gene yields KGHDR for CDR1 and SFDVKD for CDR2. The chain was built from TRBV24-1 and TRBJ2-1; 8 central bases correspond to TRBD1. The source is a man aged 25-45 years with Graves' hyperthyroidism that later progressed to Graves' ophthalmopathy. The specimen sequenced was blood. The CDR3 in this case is CATSAGQGRNEQFF. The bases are TGTGCCACCAGTGCAGGACAGGGACGGAATGAGCAGTTCTTC.